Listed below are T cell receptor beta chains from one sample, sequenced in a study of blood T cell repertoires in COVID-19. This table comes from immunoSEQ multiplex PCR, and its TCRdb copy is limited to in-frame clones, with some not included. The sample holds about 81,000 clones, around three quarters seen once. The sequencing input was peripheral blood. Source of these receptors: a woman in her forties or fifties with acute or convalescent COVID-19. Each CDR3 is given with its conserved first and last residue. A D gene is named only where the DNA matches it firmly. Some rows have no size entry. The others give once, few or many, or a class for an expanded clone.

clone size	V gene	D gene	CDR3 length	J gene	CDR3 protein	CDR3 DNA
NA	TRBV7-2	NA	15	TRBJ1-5	CASSPEGFSNQPQHF	TGTGCCAGCAGCCCGGAGGGGTTCAGCAATCAGCCCCAGCATTTT
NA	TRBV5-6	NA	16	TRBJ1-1	CASSSFTGRLNTEAFF	TGTGCCAGCAGCTCTTTTACAGGGCGCCTGAACACTGAAGCTTTCTTT
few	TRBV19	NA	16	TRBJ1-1	CASSIGAATMNTEAFF	TGTGCCAGTAGTATTGGGGCAGCTACCATGAACACTGAAGCTTTCTTT
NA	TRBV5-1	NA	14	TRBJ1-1	CASSYRTGNTEAFF	TGCGCCAGCAGCTACAGGACGGGGAACACTGAAGCTTTCTTT
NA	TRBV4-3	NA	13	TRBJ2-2	CASSLENRGELFF	TGCGCCAGCAGCCTAGAAAATAGAGGGGAGCTGTTTTTT
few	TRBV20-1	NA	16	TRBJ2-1	CSASVEGTQSPNEQFF	TGCAGTGCTAGTGTAGAGGGAACCCAAAGTCCAAATGAGCAGTTCTTC
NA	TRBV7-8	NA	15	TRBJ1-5	CASSLVSGVNQPQHF	TGTGCCAGCAGCTTAGTCTCGGGGGTTAATCAGCCCCAGCATTTT
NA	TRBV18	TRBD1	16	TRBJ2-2	CASSPYQGAGTGELFF	TGTGCCAGCTCACCATATCAGGGGGCCGGGACCGGGGAGCTGTTTTTT
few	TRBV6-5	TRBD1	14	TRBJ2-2	CASLSTGGPGELFF	TGTGCCAGCCTCTCCACAGGGGGCCCGGGGGAGCTGTTTTTT
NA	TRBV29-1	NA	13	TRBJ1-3	CSVGGTRGNTIYF	TGCAGCGTTGGAGGGACACGAGGAAACACCATATATTTT
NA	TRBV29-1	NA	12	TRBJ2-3	CSVGSGSDTQYF	TGCAGCGTTGGATCAGGTTCTGATACGCAGTATTTT
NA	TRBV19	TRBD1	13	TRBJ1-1	CATYNRGHTEAFF	TGTGCCACTTACAACAGGGGGCACACTGAAGCTTTCTTT
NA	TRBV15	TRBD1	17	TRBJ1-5	CATSRAFGQGSNQPQHF	TGTGCCACCAGCAGGGCCTTCGGACAGGGGAGCAATCAGCCCCAGCATTTT
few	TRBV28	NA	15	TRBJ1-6	CASTFGQVRNSPLHF	TGTGCCAGCACCTTTGGCCAGGTCCGAAATTCACCCCTCCACTTT
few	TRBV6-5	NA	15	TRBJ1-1	CASSYRIGGNTEAFF	TGTGCCAGCAGTTACAGGATAGGGGGGAACACTGAAGCTTTCTTT
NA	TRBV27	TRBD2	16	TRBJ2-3	CASSSLTAGGPDTQYF	TGTGCCAGCAGTTCCTTGACGGCGGGGGGCCCAGATACGCAGTATTTT
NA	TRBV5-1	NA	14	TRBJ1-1	CASSITGPNAEAFF	TGCGCCAGCAGCATAACAGGACCTAACGCTGAAGCTTTCTTT
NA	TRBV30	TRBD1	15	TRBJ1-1	CACSPGQGRGTEAFF	TGTGCCTGCTCCCCTGGACAGGGGCGAGGGACTGAAGCTTTCTTT
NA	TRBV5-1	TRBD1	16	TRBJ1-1	CASSAHRGQGNTEAFF	TGCGCCAGCAGCGCCCACAGGGGGCAGGGGAACACTGAAGCTTTCTTT
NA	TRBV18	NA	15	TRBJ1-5	CASSPGRSNHQPQHF	TGTGCCAGCTCACCTGGCAGATCAAACCATCAGCCCCAGCATTTT
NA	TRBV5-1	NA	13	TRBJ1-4	CASRAASGEKLFF	TGCGCCAGCAGAGCAGCCAGCGGTGAAAAACTGTTTTTT
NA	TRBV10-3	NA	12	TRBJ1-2	CAISESGDRYTF	TGTGCCATCAGTGAGTCAGGAGATCGCTACACCTTC
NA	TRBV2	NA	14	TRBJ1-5	CASSDRQALQPQHF	TGTGCCAGCAGTGATAGACAGGCCCTACAGCCCCAGCATTTT
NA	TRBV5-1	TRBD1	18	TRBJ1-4	CASSLTAGTGIANEKLFF	TGCGCCAGCAGTTTAACCGCCGGGACAGGTATCGCTAATGAAAAACTGTTTTTT
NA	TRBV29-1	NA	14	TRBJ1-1	CSVEPFGLNTEAFF	TGCAGCGTTGAACCATTCGGGTTGAACACTGAAGCTTTCTTT
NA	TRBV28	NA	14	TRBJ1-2	CASSESEILYGYTF	TGTGCCAGCAGCGAAAGTGAGATACTCTATGGCTACACCTTC
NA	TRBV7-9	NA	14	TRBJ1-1	CASRPTGMNTEAFF	TGTGCCAGCAGACCAACAGGGATGAACACTGAAGCTTTCTTT
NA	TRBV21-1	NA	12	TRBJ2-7	CANQPGVYEQYF	TGTGCCAACCAACCAGGGGTCTACGAGCAGTACTTC
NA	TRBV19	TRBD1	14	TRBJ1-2	CATHGTGGYYGYTF	TGTGCCACGCACGGGACAGGGGGATACTATGGCTACACCTTC